The rows below give T cell receptor beta chains drawn from one sample of a study of T cells after yellow fever vaccination. TCRdb redid the calling of the 5' RACE reads with MiXCR, one entry per CDR3 protein. The data hold 500,000 to 650,000 distinct CDR3 sequences, with around a sixth observed a single time. Specimen: PBMCs, collected less than 6 days after the first yellow fever vaccination. The source is a man aged 18-30 years who received the YFV17D yellow fever vaccine. The CDR3 runs from the conserved cysteine through the conserved F or W. The D gene is left open where the match is weak. Clone size is given for some rows only: seen once, a few or many times, or a class if the clone is expanded.

TRBJ2-3 | - | TRBV20-1 | - | CSARDYRASLTDTQYF | TGCAGTGCTAGGGACTACAGGGCCTCCCTCACAGATACGCAGTATTTT
TRBJ1-2 | - | TRBV29-1 | - | CSATTGRMDYGYTF | TGCAGCGCAACCACTGGACGGATGGATTATGGCTACACCTTC
TRBJ1-1 | - | TRBV3-1 | few | CASSQATQGNTEAFF | TGTGCCAGCAGCCAAGCCACACAGGGGAACACTGAAGCTTTCTTT
TRBJ1-2 | TRBD1 | TRBV4-3 | - | CASSQDPTGDDYGYTF | TGCGCCAGCAGCCAAGATCCAACAGGGGATGACTATGGCTACACCTTC
TRBJ2-5 | - | TRBV6-1 | - | CASVRDNSQETQYF | TGTGCCAGCGTCCGGGACAACAGCCAAGAGACCCAGTACTTC
TRBJ2-7 | - | TRBV7-2 | - | CASSSRSGTPSYEQYF | TGTGCCAGCAGCTCCCGGTCCGGGACACCTTCCTACGAGCAGTACTTC
TRBJ2-3 | - | TRBV7-3 | few | CASSLLGNPDTQYF | TGTGCCAGCAGCTTATTGGGGAACCCAGATACGCAGTATTTT
TRBJ2-3 | - | TRBV6-5 | - | CASSHPGTDTQYF | TGTGCCAGCAGTCACCCCGGGACAGATACGCAGTATTTT
TRBJ2-5 | - | TRBV5-1 | few | CASQDQETQYF | TGCGCATCCCAGGATCAAGAGACCCAGTACTTC
TRBJ2-2 | - | TRBV6-1 | - | CASSEAGAGELFF | TGTGCCAGCAGTGAAGCTGGGGCCGGGGAGCTGTTTTTT
TRBJ2-2 | - | TRBV28 | - | CASSLWVANTGELFF | TGTGCCAGCAGTTTATGGGTGGCGAACACCGGGGAGCTGTTTTTT
TRBJ1-5 | TRBD1 | TRBV4-1 | - | CASSQDLRTGWNQPQHF | TGCGCCAGCAGCCAAGATCTTCGGACAGGGTGGAATCAGCCCCAGCATTTT
TRBJ2-7 | - | TRBV27 | few | CAIRRDGNSYEQYF | TGTGCCATCAGACGGGACGGGAACTCCTACGAGCAGTACTTC
TRBJ2-5 | - | TRBV7-9 | - | CASSLGGSDQETQYF | TGTGCCAGCAGCTTAGGGGGGTCAGACCAAGAGACCCAGTACTTC
TRBJ2-3 | - | TRBV7-9 | few | CASSTHRTEQSTDTQYF | TGTGCCAGCAGCACCCACCGCACCGAACAAAGCACAGATACGCAGTATTTT
TRBJ1-2 | - | TRBV20-1 | few | CSAPGTPGGYTF | TGCAGTGCTCCGGGGACACCTGGGGGCTACACCTTC
TRBJ1-6 | TRBD1 | TRBV7-9 | few | CASSLEGAEYSPLHF | TGTGCCAGCAGCTTAGAGGGGGCGGAGTATTCACCCCTCCACTTT
TRBJ1-5 | TRBD1 | TRBV19 | few | CASREDTGGFQPQHF | TGTGCCAGTAGGGAAGACACAGGGGGCTTTCAGCCCCAGCATTTT
TRBJ1-6 | - | TRBV5-1 | - | CASSTTTEYNSPLHF | TGCGCCAGCAGCACTACGACAGAATATAATTCACCCCTCCACTTT
TRBJ1-1 | - | TRBV6-2/TRBV6-3 | few | CASSYSLTIHTEAFF | TGTGCCAGCAGTTACTCCCTGACAATTCACACTGAAGCTTTCTTT
TRBJ2-5 | - | TRBV7-6 | few | CASSPLSGPKTQYF | TGTGCCAGCAGCCCGCTGTCAGGTCCGAAGACCCAGTACTTC
TRBJ2-1 | TRBD1 | TRBV7-9 | few | CASSFSGQGSGNEQFF | TGTGCCAGCAGCTTTTCGGGACAGGGGAGTGGAAATGAGCAGTTCTTC
TRBJ1-6 | - | TRBV12-3/TRBV12-4 | - | CASSPQEVSPLHF | TGTGCCAGCAGCCCCCAGGAGGTGTCACCCCTCCACTTT
TRBJ1-2 | - | TRBV7-2 | - | CARGNGRGYGYTF | TGTGCCAGAGGGAATGGGAGGGGCTATGGCTACACCTTC
TRBJ1-1 | - | TRBV7-9 | - | CASSFGAVEAFF | TGTGCCAGCAGCTTCGGCGCGGTTGAAGCTTTCTTT
TRBJ1-1 | - | TRBV27 | - | CASSLRRGEAFF | TGTGCCAGCAGTTTAAGAAGGGGTGAAGCTTTCTTT
TRBJ2-7 | - | TRBV11-2 | few | CASSPPDSYEQYF | TGTGCCAGCAGCCCCCCGGACTCCTACGAGCAGTACTTC
TRBJ1-6 | - | TRBV4-3 | - | CASSQDWGSPLHF | TGCGCCAGCAGCCAAGATTGGGGGTCACCCCTCCACTTT
TRBJ2-7 | - | TRBV6-2/TRBV6-3 | few | CASSYWGSYEQYF | TGTGCCAGCAGTTACTGGGGGTCCTACGAGCAGTACTTC
TRBJ2-7 | - | TRBV7-2 | - | CASSLSHGSYEQYF | TGTGCCAGCAGCTTAAGCCACGGATCCTACGAGCAGTACTTC
TRBJ2-7 | - | TRBV5-1 | - | CASSLVPLSSYEQYF | TGCGCCAGCAGCTTGGTTCCCTTGAGCTCCTACGAGCAGTACTTC
TRBJ2-1 | - | TRBV5-1 | few | CASSIGGADNEKFF | TGCGCCAGCAGCATAGGGGGGGCCGACAATGAGAAGTTCTTC
TRBJ2-7 | TRBD1 | TRBV6-5 | - | CASSSFGQGAYEQYF | TGTGCCAGCAGTTCCTTCGGACAGGGGGCCTACGAGCAGTACTTC
TRBJ1-6 | - | TRBV5-1 | few | CASSLVLGRSPLHF | TGCGCCAGCAGCTTGGTACTCGGGCGGTCACCCCTCCACTTT
TRBJ1-2 | - | TRBV9 | few | CASSVGAGTNYGYTF | TGTGCCAGCAGCGTAGGGGCAGGGACTAACTATGGCTACACCTTC
TRBJ2-1 | TRBD2 | TRBV3-1 | - | CASSQGTSGGALHNEQFF | TGTGCCAGCAGCCAAGGGACTAGCGGGGGGGCGCTGCACAATGAGCAGTTCTTC
TRBJ1-4 | - | TRBV20-1 | - | CSARDLGQGTDEKLFF | TGCAGTGCTAGAGATCTCGGTCAGGGGACGGATGAAAAACTGTTTTTT
TRBJ2-2 | - | TRBV6-1 | - | CASGGTWNTGELFF | TGTGCCAGCGGCGGGACATGGAACACCGGGGAGCTGTTTTTT
TRBJ2-1 | - | TRBV2 | few | CASSEAQWNEQFF | TGTGCCAGCAGTGAAGCGCAGTGGAATGAGCAGTTCTTC
TRBJ1-1 | - | TRBV13 | few | CASSLVTGARGAFF | TGTGCCAGCAGCTTAGTAACAGGCGCCAGGGGAGCTTTCTTT
TRBJ2-2 | - | TRBV15 | - | CATSRASGELFF | TGTGCCACCAGCAGGGCGAGCGGGGAGCTGTTTTTT
TRBJ2-7 | TRBD1 | TRBV7-9 | few | CASSWTGGWYEQYF | TGTGCCAGCAGCTGGACAGGGGGCTGGTACGAGCAGTACTTC
TRBJ1-5 | - | TRBV7-2 | few | CASSPNMGAQPQHF | TGTGCCAGCAGCCCAAATATGGGGGCTCAGCCCCAGCATTTT
TRBJ1-1 | - | TRBV9 | few | CASSFSSRPFEAFF | TGTGCCAGCAGCTTTAGCTCCCGACCGTTTGAAGCTTTCTTT
TRBJ1-1 | - | TRBV6-2/TRBV6-3 | few | CASTENTEAFF | TGTGCCAGCACAGAGAACACTGAAGCTTTCTTT
TRBJ1-5 | - | TRBV7-9 | few | CASSKSGNQPQHF | TGTGCCAGCAGCAAGAGTGGGAATCAGCCCCAGCATTTT
TRBJ2-7 | - | TRBV7-9 | - | CASSFTGSSYEQYF | TGTGCCAGCAGCTTTACAGGGAGCTCCTACGAGCAGTACTTC
TRBJ2-3 | - | TRBV7-9 | - | CASSPGGQAFTDTQYF | TGTGCCAGCAGCCCGGGCGGACAAGCGTTCACAGATACGCAGTATTTT